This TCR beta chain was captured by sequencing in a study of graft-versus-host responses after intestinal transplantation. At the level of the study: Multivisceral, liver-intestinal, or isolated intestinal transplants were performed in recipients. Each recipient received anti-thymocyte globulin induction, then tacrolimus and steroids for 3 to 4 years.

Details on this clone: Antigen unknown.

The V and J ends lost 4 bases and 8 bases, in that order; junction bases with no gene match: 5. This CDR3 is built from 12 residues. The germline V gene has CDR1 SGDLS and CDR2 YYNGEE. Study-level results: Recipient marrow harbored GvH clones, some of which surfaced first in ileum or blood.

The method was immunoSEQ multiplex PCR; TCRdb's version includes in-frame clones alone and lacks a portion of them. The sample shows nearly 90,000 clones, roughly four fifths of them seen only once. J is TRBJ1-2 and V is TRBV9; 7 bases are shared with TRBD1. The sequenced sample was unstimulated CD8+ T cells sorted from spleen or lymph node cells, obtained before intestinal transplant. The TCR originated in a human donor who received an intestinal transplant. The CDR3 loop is CASSRGQEGYTF. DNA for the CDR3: TGTGCCAGCAGCAGGGGGCAGGAAGGCTACACCTTC.